This TCR beta chain was profiled in a study of blood T cell repertoires in COVID-19. CDR1 and CDR2 (germline): ENHRY, SYGVKD. V gave up 3 bases and J gave up 0 bases, with 12 bases separating them. This CDR3 is built from 16 residues. How the authors handled the data: The authors estimated nucleated cell counts from reference gene primer amplification. TCRdb keeps only in-frame clones here, not all; method: immunoSEQ multiplex PCR. That table is the source of V, J and clone size, and D and trimming were worked out from the DNA. This sample carries 70,000 or so clones, roughly 85% of them seen once, and the ten largest clones take 1.5% to 2.5%.

V gene TRBV10-3 combines with J gene TRBJ1-3; unclear D gene. The specimen sequenced was peripheral blood. The sequence derives from a man in his thirties or forties with acute or convalescent COVID-19. The CDR3 nucleotides are TGTGCCATCAGTGACCTCTGGGCCAGCTCTGGAAACACCATATATTTT. This gives the protein CAISDLWASSGNTIYF.